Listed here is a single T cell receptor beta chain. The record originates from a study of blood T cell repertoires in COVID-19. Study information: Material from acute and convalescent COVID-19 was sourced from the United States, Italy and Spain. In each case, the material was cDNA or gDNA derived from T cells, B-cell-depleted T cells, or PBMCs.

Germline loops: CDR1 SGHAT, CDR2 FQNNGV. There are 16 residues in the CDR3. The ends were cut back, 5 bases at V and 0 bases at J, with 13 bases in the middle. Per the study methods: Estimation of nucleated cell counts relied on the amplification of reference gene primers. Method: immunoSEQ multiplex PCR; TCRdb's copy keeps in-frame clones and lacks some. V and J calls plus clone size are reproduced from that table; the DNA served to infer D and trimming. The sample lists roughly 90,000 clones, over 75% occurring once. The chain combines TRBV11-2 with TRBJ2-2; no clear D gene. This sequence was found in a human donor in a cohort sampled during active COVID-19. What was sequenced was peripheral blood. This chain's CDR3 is CASSQRSASNTGELFF. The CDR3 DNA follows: TGTGCCAGCAGCCAACGGTCCGCCTCGAACACCGGGGAGCTGTTTTTT.